A selection of T cell receptor beta chains follows, all from one sample in a study of radiation and T cells in renal cell carcinoma. TCRdb's copy holds only in-frame clones and misses some; the assay was immunoSEQ multiplex PCR. The table records 150,000 or so clones, less than 90% of them present only once. The sequencing here drew on blood, taken from a patient whose treatment included radiotherapy and nephrectomy. The receptors here all came from a woman in her seventies with renal cell carcinoma. Each CDR3 is given with its conserved first and last residue. Fields, in order: J gene, clone size, D gene, V gene, CDR3 DNA, CDR3 protein. D genes are given only for firm matches. Part of the rows lack a size; the others show once, few, many or a class for expanded clones.

J: TRBJ2-1
size: NA
D: NA
V: TRBV7-2
DNA: TGTGCCAGCAGCTTAGCGCTTCGGGGGATTGGGAATGAGCAGTTCTTC
CDR3: CASSLALRGIGNEQFF

J: TRBJ2-1
size: NA
D: NA
V: TRBV7-9
DNA: TGTGCCAGCAGCTTAAACCCGGATGAGCAGTTCTTC
CDR3: CASSLNPDEQFF

J: TRBJ1-2
size: NA
D: NA
V: TRBV7-6
DNA: TGTGCCAGCCCCCTCACCTTGATCCTGTATGGCTACACCTTC
CDR3: CASPLTLILYGYTF

J: TRBJ1-1
size: NA
D: NA
V: TRBV18
DNA: TGTGCCAGCTCACCAGGTCAAGGGGGCACTGAAGCTTTCTTT
CDR3: CASSPGQGGTEAFF

J: TRBJ2-3
size: NA
D: TRBD2
V: TRBV12-5
DNA: TGTGCTAGTGGTTTGGTACTAGCGGGGGGCAGAGATACGCAGTATTTT
CDR3: CASGLVLAGGRDTQYF

J: TRBJ1-4
size: NA
D: NA
V: TRBV6-1
DNA: TGTGCCAGCAGTGAAGCGGGGGGGATTAATGAAAAACTGTTTTTT
CDR3: CASSEAGGINEKLFF

J: TRBJ2-5
size: once
D: NA
V: TRBV11-3
DNA: TGTGCCAGCAGCCCCTGGGACCGGAGGGCCCAGTACTTC
CDR3: CASSPWDRRAQYF

J: TRBJ2-1
size: NA
D: NA
V: TRBV9
DNA: TGTGCCAGCAGCGTAGTCGGTAGCCAGTACAATGAGCAGTTCTTC
CDR3: CASSVVGSQYNEQFF

J: TRBJ1-2
size: NA
D: NA
V: TRBV19
DNA: TGTGCCAGTGTTGGGGGACATCTCCCGATTAGGTACACCTTC
CDR3: CASVGGHLPIRYTF

J: TRBJ1-2
size: NA
D: NA
V: TRBV19
DNA: TGTGCCAGTAGTATTCGGGGAACTGACTATGGCTACACCTTC
CDR3: CASSIRGTDYGYTF

J: TRBJ1-6
size: NA
D: NA
V: TRBV7-3
DNA: TGTGCCAGCAGCTTAGGGTTCCCCTCCTATAATTCACCCCTCCACTTT
CDR3: CASSLGFPSYNSPLHF

J: TRBJ1-1
size: NA
D: NA
V: TRBV9
DNA: TGTGCCAGCAGCGTCTCCCCGGAAATAGCTGAAGCTTTCTTT
CDR3: CASSVSPEIAEAFF

J: TRBJ2-7
size: NA
D: TRBD2
V: TRBV27
DNA: TGTGCCAGCAGTTTTGGGGGAGGGAACGAGCAGTACTTC
CDR3: CASSFGGGNEQYF

J: TRBJ2-6
size: NA
D: TRBD1
V: TRBV18
DNA: TGTGCCAGCTCAGGACTGACAGGGGGTTACTCTGGGGCCAACGTCCTGACTTTC
CDR3: CASSGLTGGYSGANVLTF

J: TRBJ1-5
size: NA
D: TRBD1
V: TRBV6-5
DNA: TGTGCCAGCAGTTTAGGGGGCTTCAATCAGCCCCAGCATTTT
CDR3: CASSLGGFNQPQHF

J: TRBJ1-5
size: once
D: TRBD1
V: TRBV2
DNA: TGTGCCAGCAGTGGACAGGGGTCTGGGGATCAGCCCCAGCATTTT
CDR3: CASSGQGSGDQPQHF